This TCR beta chain came from a study of blood T cell repertoires in COVID-19. Profiled with immunoSEQ multiplex PCR; TCRdb holds only in-frame clones, not every one. The sample holds over 250,000 clones, over 80% seen once. V was shortened by 5 bases and J by 7 bases, with 21 bases between the two germline ends. The CDR3 runs 17 residues. From germline, CDR1 is MNHNY and CDR2 SVGAGI (reference sequence). The source is a woman aged 40 to 50 who had recovered from COVID-19. Sequencing used peripheral blood. V and J are TRBV6-6 and TRBJ1-6; D may be TRBD1 (5 bases). The CDR3 nucleotides are TGTGCCAGCAGTCAGCCCGTGCGGGGGAAGGTGAATTCACCCCTCCACTTT. Protein sequence: CASSQPVRGKVNSPLHF.